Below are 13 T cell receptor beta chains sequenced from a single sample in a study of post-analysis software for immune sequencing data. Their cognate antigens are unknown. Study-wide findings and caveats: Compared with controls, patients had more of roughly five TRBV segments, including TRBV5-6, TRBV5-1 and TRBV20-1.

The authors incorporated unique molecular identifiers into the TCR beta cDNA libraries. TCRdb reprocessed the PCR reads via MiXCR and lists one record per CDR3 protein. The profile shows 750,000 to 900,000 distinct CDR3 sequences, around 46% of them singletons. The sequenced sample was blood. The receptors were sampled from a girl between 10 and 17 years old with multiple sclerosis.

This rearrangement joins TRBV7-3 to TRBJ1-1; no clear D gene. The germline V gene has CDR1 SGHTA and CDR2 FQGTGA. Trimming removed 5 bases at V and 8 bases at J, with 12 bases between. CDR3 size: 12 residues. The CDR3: CASSRDGLEAFF. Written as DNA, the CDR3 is TGTGCCAGCAGCCGCGACGGGCTAGAAGCTTTCTTT.

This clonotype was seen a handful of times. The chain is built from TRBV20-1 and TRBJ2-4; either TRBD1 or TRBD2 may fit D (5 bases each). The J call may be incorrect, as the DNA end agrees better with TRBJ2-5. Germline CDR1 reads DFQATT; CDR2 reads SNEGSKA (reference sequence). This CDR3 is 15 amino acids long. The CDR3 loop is CSARDPKGRAETQYF. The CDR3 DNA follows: TGCAGTGCTAGAGACCCCAAGGGACGTGCAGAGACCCAGTACTTC.

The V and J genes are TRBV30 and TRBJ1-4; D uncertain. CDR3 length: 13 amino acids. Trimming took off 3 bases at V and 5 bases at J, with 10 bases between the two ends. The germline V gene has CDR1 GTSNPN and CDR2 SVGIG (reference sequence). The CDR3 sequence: CAWRDGRNEKLFF. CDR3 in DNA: TGTGCCTGGAGAGACGGACGGAATGAAAAACTGTTTTTT.

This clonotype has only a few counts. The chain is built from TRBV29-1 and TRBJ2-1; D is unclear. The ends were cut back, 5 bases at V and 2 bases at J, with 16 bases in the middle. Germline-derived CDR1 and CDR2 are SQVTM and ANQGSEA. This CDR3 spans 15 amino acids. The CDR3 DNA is TGCAGCGTTTCTGGCGCCGAGGTCGCCTACAATGAGCAGTTCTTC. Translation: CSVSGAEVAYNEQFF.

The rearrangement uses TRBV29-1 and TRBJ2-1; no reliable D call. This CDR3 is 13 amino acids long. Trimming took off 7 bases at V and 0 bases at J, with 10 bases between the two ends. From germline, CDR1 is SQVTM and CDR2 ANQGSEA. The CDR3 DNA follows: TGCAGCGCCTGGGTACTCTCCTACAATGAGCAGTTCTTC. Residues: CSAWVLSYNEQFF.

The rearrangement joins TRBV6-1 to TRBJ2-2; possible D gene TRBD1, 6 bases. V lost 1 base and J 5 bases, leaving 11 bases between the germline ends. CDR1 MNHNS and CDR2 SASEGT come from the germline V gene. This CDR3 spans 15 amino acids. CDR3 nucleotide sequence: TGTGCCAGCAGTGAAGTGGGCAGGGGAACCGGGGAGCTGTTTTTT. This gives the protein CASSEVGRGTGELFF.

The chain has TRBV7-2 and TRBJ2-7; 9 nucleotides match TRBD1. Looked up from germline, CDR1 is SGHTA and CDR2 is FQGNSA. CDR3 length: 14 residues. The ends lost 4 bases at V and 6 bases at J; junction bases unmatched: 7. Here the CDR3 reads CASSSGTGFSEQYF. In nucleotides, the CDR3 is TGTGCCAGCAGCTCCGGGACAGGGTTCTCCGAGCAGTACTTC.

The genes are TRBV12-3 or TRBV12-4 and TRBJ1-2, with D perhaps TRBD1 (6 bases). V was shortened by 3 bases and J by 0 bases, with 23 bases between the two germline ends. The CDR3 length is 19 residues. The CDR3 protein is CASSFQLEGGIDSNYGYTF. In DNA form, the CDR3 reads TGTGCCAGCAGTTTTCAGTTGGAAGGGGGGATAGACTCTAACTATGGCTACACCTTC.

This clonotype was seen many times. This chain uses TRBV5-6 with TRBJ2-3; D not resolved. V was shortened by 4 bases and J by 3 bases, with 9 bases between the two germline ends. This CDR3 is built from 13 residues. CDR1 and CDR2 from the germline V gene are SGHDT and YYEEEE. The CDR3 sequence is CASSPFGTDTQYF. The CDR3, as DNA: TGTGCCAGCAGCCCTTTTGGGACAGATACGCAGTATTTT. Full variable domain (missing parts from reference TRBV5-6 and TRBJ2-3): DAGVTQSPTHLIKTRGQQVTLRCSPKSGHDTVSWYQQALGQGPQFIFQYYEEEERQRGNFPDRFSGHQFPNYSSELNVNALLLGDSALYLCASSPFGTDTQYFGPGTRLTVL.

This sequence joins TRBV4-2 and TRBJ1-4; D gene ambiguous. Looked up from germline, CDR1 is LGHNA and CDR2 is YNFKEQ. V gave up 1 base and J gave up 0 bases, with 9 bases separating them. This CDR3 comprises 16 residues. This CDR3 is CASSQVPVATNEKLFF. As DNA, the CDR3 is TGTGCCAGCAGCCAAGTTCCAGTTGCAACTAATGAAAAACTGTTTTTT.

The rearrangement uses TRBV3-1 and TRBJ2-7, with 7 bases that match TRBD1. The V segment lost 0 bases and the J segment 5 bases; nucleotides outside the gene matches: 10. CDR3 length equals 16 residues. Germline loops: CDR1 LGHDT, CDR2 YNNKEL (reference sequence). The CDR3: CASSQDATGNLNEQYF. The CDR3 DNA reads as TGTGCCAGCAGCCAAGATGCGACAGGGAACCTCAACGAGCAGTACTTC.

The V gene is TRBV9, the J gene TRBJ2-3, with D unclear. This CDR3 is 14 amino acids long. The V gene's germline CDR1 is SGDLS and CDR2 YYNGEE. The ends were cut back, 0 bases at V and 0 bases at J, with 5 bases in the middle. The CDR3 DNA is TGTGCCAGCAGCGTAGAGACTAGCACAGATACGCAGTATTTT. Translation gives CASSVETSTDTQYF.

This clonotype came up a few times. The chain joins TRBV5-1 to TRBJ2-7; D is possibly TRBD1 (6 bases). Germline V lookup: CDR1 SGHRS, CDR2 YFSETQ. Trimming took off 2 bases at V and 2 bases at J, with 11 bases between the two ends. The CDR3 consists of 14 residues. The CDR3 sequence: CASSFAAGAYEQYF. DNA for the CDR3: TGCGCCAGCAGCTTTGCGGCAGGGGCCTACGAGCAGTACTTC.